The rows below give T cell receptor beta chains drawn from one sample of a study of radiation and T cells in renal cell carcinoma. TCRdb's copy holds only in-frame clones and misses some; the assay was immunoSEQ multiplex PCR. The sample holds about 150,000 clones; over 75% are singletons and the top ten take around 12%. This specimen consisted of blood, obtained from a patient whose treatment included radiotherapy and nephrectomy. These receptors were taken from a woman aged 45-60 years with renal cell carcinoma. Both conserved end residues are part of each CDR3. D genes are given only for firm matches. Clone size appears in some rows only: once, few, many, or a class for an expanded clone.

d_call	v_call	clone_size	j_call	cdr3_aa	cdr3_nt
-	TRBV5-1	-	TRBJ2-7	CASQTDATYEQYF	TGCGCCAGTCAGACAGATGCAACCTACGAGCAGTACTTC
-	TRBV20-1	once	TRBJ2-7	CSVAGREQYF	TGCAGTGTCGCGGGTAGGGAGCAGTACTTC
-	TRBV10-3	-	TRBJ2-7	CAISGLSSEQYF	TGTGCCATCTCGGGACTGTCCTCCGAGCAGTACTTC
-	TRBV5-4	-	TRBJ2-7	CASSLSNEQYF	TGTGCCAGCAGCTTGAGTAACGAGCAGTACTTC
TRBD2	TRBV19	-	TRBJ2-7	CASSSGGSGTYEQYF	TGTGCCAGTAGTTCCGGGGGGAGCGGTACCTACGAGCAGTACTTC
TRBD2	TRBV19	-	TRBJ2-3	CASRNRGLAGGSTDTQYF	TGTGCCAGTAGGAACCGGGGACTAGCGGGGGGAAGCACAGATACGCAGTATTTT
-	TRBV7-8	-	TRBJ1-5	CASSLAPGTLYNQPQHF	TGTGCCAGCAGCTTAGCGCCGGGAACGTTATACAATCAGCCCCAGCATTTT
-	TRBV27	-	TRBJ2-3	CASSSVALSTDTQYF	TGTGCCAGCAGTTCGGTAGCACTAAGCACAGATACGCAGTATTTT
-	TRBV5-1	-	TRBJ1-4	CASSLGQGREKLFF	TGCGCCAGCAGCTTGGGCCAGGGTCGTGAAAAACTGTTTTTT
-	TRBV9	-	TRBJ1-6	CASSVAADDYSPLHF	TGTGCCAGCAGCGTAGCGGCCGATGACTATTCACCCCTCCACTTT
TRBD1	TRBV7-8	once	TRBJ1-5	CASSPTGGGRNQPQHF	TGTGCCAGCAGCCCAACAGGGGGAGGTCGCAATCAGCCCCAGCATTTT
TRBD1	TRBV6-5	-	TRBJ1-6	CASSYSTGLDSPLHF	TGTGCCAGCAGTTACTCGACAGGGCTAGATTCACCCCTCCACTTT
-	TRBV10-3	once	TRBJ2-2	CAISATGIDTGELFF	TGTGCCATCAGTGCCACGGGAATCGACACCGGGGAGCTGTTTTTT
TRBD1	TRBV6-6	-	TRBJ2-3	CASRSLQGRMPDTQYF	TGTGCCAGCAGATCCCTACAGGGGCGGATGCCAGATACGCAGTATTTT
TRBD1	TRBV19	once	TRBJ2-7	CASSSRQGGFEQYF	TGTGCCAGTAGCTCCCGACAGGGGGGATTCGAGCAGTACTTC
-	TRBV5-1	-	TRBJ1-3	CASSLAGASGNTIYF	TGCGCCAGCAGCTTGGCTGGGGCCTCTGGAAACACCATATATTTT
TRBD1	TRBV6-1	-	TRBJ2-7	CASSERGQGTYEQYF	TGTGCCAGCAGTGAAAGGGGACAGGGGACCTACGAGCAGTACTTC
-	TRBV19	-	TRBJ2-1	CASSSGQQFF	-
TRBD2	TRBV4-3	-	TRBJ2-1	CASSQDGSGGYNEQFF	TGCGCCAGCAGCCAAGATGGAAGCGGGGGCTACAATGAGCAGTTCTTC
TRBD1	TRBV7-9	-	TRBJ1-1	CASSPRGQGDTEAFF	TGTGCCAGCAGCCCAAGGGGACAGGGGGACACTGAAGCTTTCTTT
-	TRBV15	-	TRBJ2-5	CATSRDPPPRRPETQYF	TGTGCCACCAGCAGAGACCCCCCCCCGCGGCGACCGGAGACCCAGTACTTC
-	TRBV6-1	once	TRBJ1-2	CASSEGPGAGGYGYTF	TGTGCCAGCAGTGAAGGGCCGGGGGCAGGTGGCTATGGCTACACCTTC
TRBD1	TRBV10-3	-	TRBJ1-1	CAIGPGGIGITEAFF	TGTGCCATCGGGCCAGGGGGCATAGGAATCACTGAAGCTTTCTTT
-	TRBV19	-	TRBJ1-1	CASSIGTTEAFF	TGTGCCAGTAGTATAGGCACCACTGAAGCTTTCTTT
-	TRBV25-1	-	TRBJ1-2	CASTSGGDYGYTF	TGTGCCAGCACCTCTGGCGGGGACTATGGCTACACCTTC
-	TRBV6-1	-	TRBJ1-2	CASSESPANYGYTF	TGTGCCAGCAGTGAATCTCCAGCTAACTATGGCTACACCTTC
-	TRBV2	-	TRBJ2-1	CASSPDRLYNEQFF	TGTGCCAGCAGCCCGGACCGACTGTACAATGAGCAGTTCTTC
-	TRBV5-5	few	TRBJ2-2	CASSPDGLRKGELFF	TGTGCCAGCAGCCCGGATGGACTCCGCAAAGGGGAGCTGTTTTTT